This T cell receptor (beta chain) was sequenced for a study of blood T cell repertoires in COVID-19. Here immunoSEQ multiplex PCR was the method, and the copy in TCRdb shows in-frame clones only, minus some. The table includes 130,000 to 150,000 clones, 80% to 90% detected once. This sequence was found in a woman in her fifties or sixties with COVID-19, enrolled during active disease. Sequenced sample: peripheral blood.

The CDR3 DNA sequence: TGTGCCAGCAGCTACCGCATGATTGAGGCTTTCTTT. Its protein is CASSYRMIEAFF. J is TRBJ1-1 and V is TRBV5-6; D is undetermined. Trimming left V 3 bases short and J 11 bases short, with 14 bases between. This CDR3 has 12 residues. Germline CDR1 is SGHDT and CDR2 is YYEEEE.